This T cell receptor (beta chain) appears in the sequencing data of a study of post-analysis software for immune sequencing data. Study-wide results and caveats: Higher frequency in patients than in controls was seen for five TRBV segments, with TRBV5-6, TRBV5-1 and TRBV20-1 among them. Relative to controls, patients with multiple sclerosis showed significantly lower normalized Chao1 diversity.

The length of the CDR3 is 14 residues. J gave up 6 bases and V 6 bases, and 8 bases lay outside the gene matches. The authors incorporated unique molecular identifiers into the TCR beta cDNA libraries. TCRdb re-called the PCR reads with MiXCR, one entry per CDR3 protein. The profile covers 650,000 to 900,000 distinct CDR3 sequences, with around 45% appearing a single time and around 4.7% taken by the ten largest. Concerning this clonotype: Its specificity is not known.

The J gene is TRBJ2-3, the V gene TRBV12-3 or TRBV12-4; 8 bases match TRBD2. The sample taken for sequencing was blood. This sequence was found in a girl aged 10-17 years with multiple sclerosis. For the CDR3, the DNA is TGTGCCAGCAGAGGGGCGGGAGGATCCGATACGCAGTATTTT. Translating it yields CASRGAGGSDTQYF.